A selection of T cell receptor beta chains follows, all from one sample in a study of cytomegalovirus exposure and HLA in healthy donors. The protocol was immunoSEQ multiplex PCR, while the TCRdb copy is restricted to in-frame clones and leaves out a portion. The sample yields about 160,000 clones, 76% seen once. Sequencing used PBMCs. The receptors stem from a female donor in good health and CMV-seronegative. Each CDR3 is given with its conserved first and last residue. Fields, in order: J gene, D gene, V gene, clone size, CDR3 protein, CDR3 DNA. A D gene is named only where the DNA matches it firmly. Expanded clones get a size class; other rows say once, few or many, or leave the size out.

TRBJ1-1 | NA | TRBV6-5 | once | CASRPQGSDTEAFF | TGTGCCAGCAGGCCTCAGGGGTCGGACACTGAAGCTTTCTTT
TRBJ1-3 | NA | TRBV4-3 | NA | CASSQDFPGGSGNTIYF | TGCGCCAGCAGCCAAGATTTTCCGGGGGGATCTGGAAACACCATATATTTT
TRBJ2-7 | NA | TRBV7-9 | few | CASSLRGGFDF | TGTGCCAGCAGCTTAAGAGGTGGTTTTGACTTC
TRBJ1-4 | TRBD1 | TRBV7-8 | NA | CASSLYRDRRSTNEKLFF | TGTGCCAGCAGCCTCTACCGGGACAGGCGCTCAACTAATGAAAAACTGTTTTTT
TRBJ1-1 | NA | TRBV15 | NA | CATSRDKGMGTEAFF | TGTGCCACCAGCAGAGATAAGGGGATGGGGACTGAAGCTTTCTTT
TRBJ2-3 | TRBD2 | TRBV4-1 | NA | CASSQGRAGVITDTQYF | TGCGCCAGCAGCCAAGGGAGGGCGGGAGTCATCACAGATACGCAGTATTTT
TRBJ2-7 | NA | TRBV6-6 | NA | CASNQGQTYEQYF | TGTGCCAGCAACCAAGGACAGACCTACGAGCAGTACTTC
TRBJ1-6 | TRBD1 | TRBV5-6 | NA | CASSFGTGVMAPLHF | TGTGCCAGCAGCTTCGGGACAGGGGTTATGGCACCCCTCCACTTT
TRBJ2-2 | TRBD1 | TRBV5-1 | NA | CASRQGAGELFF | TGCGCCAGCAGACAGGGGGCCGGGGAGCTGTTTTTT
TRBJ2-1 | TRBD2 | TRBV5-1 | NA | CASRPESGVDEQFF | TGCGCCAGCAGACCCGAGAGCGGGGTCGATGAGCAGTTCTTC
TRBJ2-7 | TRBD1 | TRBV6-1 | few | CASSESLQGYRQSSYEQYF | TGTGCCAGCAGTGAAAGTCTACAGGGGTATCGGCAAAGCTCCTACGAGCAGTACTTC
TRBJ1-2 | NA | TRBV28 | few | CASSSNYGYTF | TGTGCCAGCAGTTCAAACTATGGCTACACCTTC
TRBJ1-5 | NA | TRBV27 | NA | CASSRGGVQPQHF | TGTGCCAGCAGTCGGGGGGGCGTTCAGCCCCAGCATTTT
TRBJ1-1 | TRBD1 | TRBV6-1 | once | CASSEFVPGQGRAEAFF | TGTGCCAGCAGTGAATTCGTGCCGGGACAGGGCAGGGCTGAAGCTTTCTTT
TRBJ2-1 | TRBD2 | TRBV2 | few | CASRTGLAGNEQFF | TGTGCCAGCAGGACGGGACTAGCGGGCAATGAGCAGTTCTTC
TRBJ1-4 | NA | TRBV5-4 | NA | CASSGNTGSSEKLFF | TGTGCCAGCAGCGGGAACACAGGCAGTAGTGAAAAACTGTTTTTT
TRBJ2-3 | NA | TRBV9 | NA | CASSAGDTQYF | TGTGCCAGCAGCGCGGGGGATACGCAGTATTTT
TRBJ1-6 | TRBD1 | TRBV7-6 | NA | CASSLGGQGNLPLHF | TGTGCCAGCAGCTTAGGGGGACAGGGGAATTTACCCCTCCACTTT
TRBJ1-1 | NA | TRBV28 | NA | CASSLRAQGSGEAFF | TGTGCCAGCAGTTTAAGAGCTCAGGGGAGCGGTGAAGCTTTCTTT
TRBJ2-2 | TRBD2 | TRBV6-1 | NA | CASSLSGANTGELFF | TGTGCCAGCAGCCTTAGCGGGGCGAACACCGGGGAGCTGTTTTTT
TRBJ1-2 | NA | TRBV10-3 | once | CAIEGRRDYGYTF | TGTGCCATTGAGGGTAGGCGGGACTATGGCTACACCTTC
TRBJ1-6 | NA | TRBV7-2 | NA | CASKGTGKSPLHF | TGTGCCAGCAAAGGAACAGGGAAGTCACCCCTCCACTTT
TRBJ1-1 | TRBD1 | TRBV11-2 | NA | CASIRTGGKTEAFF | TGTGCCAGCATCCGCACAGGGGGAAAGACTGAAGCTTTCTTT
TRBJ2-7 | NA | TRBV6-1 | few | CASSAYSGTPGQYF | TGTGCCAGCAGTGCCTACTCCGGGACTCCGGGGCAGTACTTC
TRBJ1-1 | NA | TRBV6-1 | NA | CASSGRQASTEAFF | TGTGCCAGCAGTGGACGACAGGCCAGTACTGAAGCTTTCTTT
TRBJ2-7 | TRBD1 | TRBV7-9 | NA | CASSLGQGGHEQYF | TGTGCCAGCAGCTTAGGACAGGGTGGCCACGAGCAGTACTTC
TRBJ1-6 | TRBD1 | TRBV6-5 | NA | CASSSSGTGYNSPLHF | TGTGCCAGCAGTTCCAGCGGGACAGGTTATAATTCACCCCTCCACTTT
TRBJ2-5 | TRBD2 | TRBV19 | NA | CASSIDRGWGGETQYF | TGTGCCAGTAGTATAGATAGGGGTTGGGGGGGAGAGACCCAGTACTTC
TRBJ1-1 | NA | TRBV30 | few | CAWAQGTEAFF | TGTGCCTGGGCCCAGGGGACTGAAGCTTTCTTT
TRBJ1-5 | TRBD1 | TRBV6-6 | NA | CASSGLGTDQPQHF | TGTGCCAGCAGTGGACTGGGGACAGATCAGCCCCAGCATTTT
TRBJ1-1 | NA | TRBV5-4 | few | CASSLGRGGASTEAFF | TGTGCCAGCAGCTTGGGGCGGGGTGGGGCAAGCACTGAAGCTTTCTTT
TRBJ2-3 | TRBD2 | TRBV2 | NA | CASSEDGGASTDTQYF | TGTGCCAGCAGTGAGGACGGGGGGGCTAGCACAGATACGCAGTATTTT
TRBJ2-3 | TRBD2 | TRBV5-1 | NA | CASSRGGDTDTQYF | TGCGCCAGTTCGAGGGGAGGGGACACAGATACGCAGTATTTT
TRBJ2-6 | NA | TRBV7-9 | NA | CASTPNYRSGANVLTF | TGTGCCAGCACACCTAATTATCGCTCTGGGGCCAACGTCCTGACTTTC
TRBJ1-6 | TRBD1 | TRBV7-9 | once | CASSLSRQGGSPLHF | TGTGCCAGCAGCTTAAGTCGACAGGGGGGTTCACCCCTCCACTTT
TRBJ2-3 | NA | TRBV2 | NA | CASRQGPDTQYF | TGTGCCAGCAGACAGGGCCCAGATACGCAGTATTTT
TRBJ2-7 | NA | TRBV7-2 | once | CASSPAGYEQYF | TGTGCCAGCAGCCCAGCGGGCTACGAGCAGTACTTC
TRBJ2-2 | TRBD1 | TRBV9 | once | CASSVDWTGHTGELFF | TGTGCCAGCAGCGTAGACTGGACAGGTCATACCGGGGAGCTGTTTTTT
TRBJ2-3 | TRBD2 | TRBV28 | few | CASTGTSGRPQYF | TGTGCCAGCACCGGGACTAGCGGGAGGCCGCAGTATTTT
TRBJ2-2 | NA | TRBV5-4 | NA | CASSSQTGGTGELFF | TGTGCCAGCAGCTCCCAGACTGGTGGCACCGGGGAGCTGTTTTTT
TRBJ1-5 | NA | TRBV19 | NA | CASRQAMGNQPQHF | TGTGCCAGTAGACAGGCTATGGGCAATCAGCCCCAGCATTTT
TRBJ1-2 | TRBD1 | TRBV18 | NA | CASSPSTTGFYGYTF | TGTGCCAGCTCACCATCAACGACAGGGTTCTATGGCTACACCTTC
TRBJ2-3 | NA | TRBV29-1 | NA | CSVDKGTEITDTQYF | TGCAGCGTTGATAAAGGTACAGAGATTACAGATACGCAGTATTTT
TRBJ1-5 | NA | TRBV7-2 | NA | CASSLIREHQPQHF | TGTGCCAGCAGCTTAATCAGGGAACATCAGCCCCAGCATTTT
TRBJ2-2 | TRBD2 | TRBV7-3 | NA | CASSLRSSGGVRTGELFF | TGTGCCAGCAGCTTACGATCTAGCGGGGGGGTTCGCACCGGGGAGCTGTTTTTT
TRBJ2-1 | TRBD2 | TRBV18 | once | CASSPPKGGSSYNEQFF | TGTGCCAGCTCACCACCCAAGGGCGGGAGCTCCTACAATGAGCAGTTCTTC
TRBJ1-2 | NA | TRBV19 | NA | CASSLPRGALYTF | TGTGCCAGTAGTCTACCCCGGGGGGCCCTCTACACCTTC
TRBJ1-6 | NA | TRBV27 | few | CASSTEGTPWGSPLHF | TGTGCCAGCAGTACCGAAGGGACTCCCTGGGGTTCACCCCTCCACTTT
TRBJ2-3 | TRBD2 | TRBV6-1 | few | CASSESPSGRLTDTQYF | TGTGCCAGCAGTGAATCCCCTAGCGGGAGGTTAACAGATACGCAGTATTTT
TRBJ2-1 | TRBD2 | TRBV4-3 | NA | CASSQSRLAGPPYNEQFF | TGCGCCAGCAGCCAATCCAGACTAGCGGGACCTCCTTACAATGAGCAGTTCTTC
TRBJ1-1 | TRBD1 | TRBV12-5 | NA | CASVSTGTEAFF | TGTGCTAGTGTATCGACAGGGACTGAAGCTTTCTTT
TRBJ2-4 | TRBD1 | TRBV5-6 | NA | CASSQRTGEFLQAKNSQYF | TGTGCCAGCAGCCAAAGGACAGGAGAGTTCCTCCAAGCCAAAAACAGTCAGTACTTC
TRBJ1-4 | TRBD1 | TRBV7-9 | NA | CASSDRDRGRGGDEKLFF | TGTGCCAGCAGCGACCGGGACAGGGGGCGAGGCGGGGATGAAAAACTGTTTTTT
TRBJ1-2 | NA | TRBV27 | NA | CASRPQGRVYGYTF | TGTGCCAGCAGACCGCAAGGCAGGGTCTATGGCTACACCTTC
TRBJ2-1 | NA | TRBV11-2 | NA | CASIRLIQGYEQFF | TGTGCCAGCATCCGACTCATACAGGGCTATGAGCAGTTCTTC
TRBJ1-5 | NA | TRBV7-2 | NA | CASSAWENQPQHF | TGTGCCAGCAGCGCCTGGGAGAATCAGCCCCAGCATTTT
TRBJ1-5 | TRBD1 | TRBV5-1 | NA | CASSLGQGASQPQHF | TGCGCCAGCAGCTTGGGCCAGGGGGCCAGTCAGCCCCAGCATTTT
TRBJ1-2 | NA | TRBV7-9 | NA | CASRLDTLGYTF | TGTGCCAGCAGACTGGACACCCTGGGCTACACCTTC